The 25 T cell receptor beta chains listed next were all sequenced from one sample in a study. TCRdb recomputed calls from the RT-PCR reads with MiXCR, one row per CDR3 protein. This sample has more than 550,000 distinct CDR3 sequences, with 14% found just once. The sequenced sample was memory CD4+ T cells from blood. Receptors originate from a female donor in good health, serving as a healthy control.

This rearrangement joins TRBV20-1 to TRBJ2-2, with D perhaps TRBD2 (5 bases). Trimming removed 1 base at V and 7 bases at J, with 22 bases between. Germline loops: CDR1 DFQATT, CDR2 SNEGSKA (reference sequence). The CDR3 consists of 17 residues. CDR3 DNA: TGCAGTGCTAGAGGAACCACGGGGTCGGATTGGGGCGGGGAGCTGTTTTTT. As protein: CSARGTTGSDWGGELFF.

This clonotype was detected a few times. The V and J genes are TRBV6-5 and TRBJ1-5; no firm D call. Trimming removed 6 bases at V and 4 bases at J, with 16 bases between. The CDR3 is made up of 15 amino acids. Germline CDR1 reads MNHEY; CDR2 reads SVGAGI. CDR3 sequence reads: CASSSSFLSNQPQHF. The CDR3 bases are TGTGCCAGCAGCTCGTCCTTTTTAAGTAATCAGCCCCAGCATTTT.

This clonotype was detected only a few times. The gene calls are TRBV12-3 or TRBV12-4 and TRBJ2-5; tentative D call: TRBD1 (6 bases). V was cut by 3 bases and J by 5 bases, with 22 bases left in between. The CDR3 covers 17 residues. The CDR3 DNA reads TGTGCCAGCAGTTTGTTGATGGGACACGGGACGCGGGAGACCCAGTACTTC. Its translation: CASSLLMGHGTRETQYF.

The CDR3: CASSVKGRELFF. The DNA of the CDR3 is TGTGCCAGCAGTGTAAAGGGAAGGGAGCTGTTTTTT. The V call is TRBV28, the J call TRBJ2-2; unclear D gene. Germline V lookup: CDR1 MDHEN, CDR2 SYDVKM. The CDR3 sequence is 12 residues long. Trimming took 5 bases from V and 9 from J, leaving 10 bases between them.

This clonotype has a count of ten or more. The V and J genes are TRBV9 and TRBJ2-7; 9 bases are a match to TRBD1. Looked up from germline, CDR1 is SGDLS and CDR2 is YYNGEE. The V segment lost 4 bases and the J segment 7 bases; nucleotides outside the gene matches: 9. The CDR3 runs to 14 residues. For the CDR3, the DNA is TGTGCCAGCAGCATCCAGGACAGGGGAGGGGAGCAGTACTTC. Amino acids: CASSIQDRGGEQYF.

The V gene is TRBV11-2, the J gene TRBJ2-7; D is possibly TRBD1 (6 bases). Deletions cut 5 bases from V and 2 bases from J, with 10 bases between. This CDR3 spans 13 amino acids. Germline lookup yields CDR1 SGHAT and CDR2 FQNNGV. The CDR3 DNA reads as TGTGCCAGCAGCCAAACAGGGACCTACGAGCAGTACTTC. Its translation: CASSQTGTYEQYF.

For this clonotype: This likely comes from a read error, as the CDR3 has no conserved phenylalanine or tryptophan at its end. It is unclear where the CDR3 begins or ends on the DNA, so no DNA is shown, and the CDR3 is as TCRdb lists it. The CDR3 is CSVALRGLS. The gene calls are TRBV29-1 and TRBJ1-5. The length of the CDR3 is 9 amino acids, counting both ends. CDR1 is SQVTM, CDR2 ANQGSEA, per germline.

This chain uses TRBV24-1 with TRBJ2-5; 8 nucleotides align to TRBD1. The germline CDR1 and CDR2 sequences are KGHDR and SFDVKD. Losses at the gene ends were 4 bases for V and 2 bases for J; bases not matched to a gene: 8. The CDR3 runs to 16 residues. CDR3 sequence reads: CATSEASWTGQETQYF. CDR3 nucleotides: TGTGCCACCAGTGAAGCGTCGTGGACAGGGCAAGAGACCCAGTACTTC.

This clonotype was detected ten times or more. This chain links TRBV10-3 with TRBJ1-2, with D hard to call. CDR1 is ENHRY, CDR2 SYGVKD, per germline. Trimming left V 0 bases short and J 6 bases short, with 5 bases between. CDR3 length equals 12 residues. CDR3 loop: CAISESGDGYTF. The CDR3 DNA reads TGTGCCATCAGTGAGTCCGGGGATGGCTACACCTTC.

This clonotype was detected a few times. The V gene is TRBV15, the J gene TRBJ1-5; maybe TRBD1 (6 bases). Between the trimmed V and J ends, which lost 0 bases and 16 bases, there was a span of 19 bases. The CDR3 spans 14 residues. Germline-derived CDR1 and CDR2 are LNHNV and YYDKDF (reference sequence). This CDR3 is CATSRDVQAGVQHF. In DNA form, the CDR3 reads TGTGCCACCAGCAGAGATGTGCAGGCAGGGGTGCAACATTTT.

This clonotype was counted many times. The chain recombines TRBV24-1 with TRBJ2-5, with 9 nucleotides matching TRBD1. The CDR3 extends over 14 amino acids. The V gene end was trimmed by 5 bases and the J gene end by 4 bases; junction bases not matched to a gene: 4. Germline CDR1 KGHDR, CDR2 SFDVKD. The CDR3 DNA follows: TGTGCCACCAGTGGTGGACAGGGGTTAGAGACCCAGTACTTC. This codes for CATSGGQGLETQYF.

The chain recombines TRBV4-2 with TRBJ1-4; 7 bases agree with TRBD1. Germline V gene lookup returns CDR1 LGHNA and CDR2 YNFKEQ. The ends lost 4 bases at V and 10 bases at J; junction bases unmatched: 9. The CDR3 runs 14 residues. CDR3 bases: TGTGCCAGCAGCCCCGGGACAGACTTTGCAAAACTGTTTTTT. This translates into CASSPGTDFAKLFF.

In this sample, this clonotype turned up a few times. CDR3 in amino acids: CASRLPQEETQYF. The CDR3 DNA is TGTGCCAGCAGACTTCCCCAGGAAGAGACCCAGTACTTC. This chain connects TRBV5-4 to TRBJ2-5; D is uncertain. The V gene's germline CDR1 is SGHNT and CDR2 YYREEE (reference sequence). With 5 bases removed from V and 3 bases from J, the gap between germline ends came to 11 bases. The CDR3 length is 13 residues. The full variable domain, in which reference TRBV5-4 and TRBJ2-5 provide the parts outside the CDR3, is ETGVTQSPTHLIKTRGQQVTLRCSSQSGHNTVSWYQQALGQGPQFIFQYYREEENGRGNFPPRFSGLQFPNYSSELNVNALELDDSALYLCASRLPQEETQYFGPGTRLLVL.

This clonotype was observed at least ten times. The rearrangement joins TRBV29-1 to TRBJ1-4; 10 bases fit TRBD1. Looked up from germline, CDR1 is SQVTM and CDR2 is ANQGSEA. This CDR3 spans 15 amino acids. The trim removed 5 bases at V and 2 bases at J, leaving 5 bases unmatched. The CDR3 sequence is CSVIPGQGTNEKLFF. The CDR3 nucleotides are TGCAGCGTTATCCCGGGACAGGGGACTAATGAAAAACTGTTTTTT.

This clonotype has at least ten counts. The chain carries TRBV27 and TRBJ1-2; D call uncertain. This CDR3 is built from 13 residues. The germline V and J ends were trimmed by 6 bases and 1 base, with 9 bases remaining between them. The V gene's germline CDR1 is MNHEY and CDR2 SMNVEV (reference sequence). CDR3 residues: CASSLPVNYGYTF. The DNA for the CDR3 is TGTGCCAGCAGCCTGCCAGTTAACTATGGCTACACCTTC.

This clonotype was recorded a few times. V gene TRBV27 combines with J gene TRBJ2-3; D remains ambiguous. The CDR3 has 15 amino acids. Germline loops: CDR1 MNHEY, CDR2 SMNVEV (reference sequence). The germline V and J ends were trimmed by 5 bases and 5 bases, with 17 bases remaining between them. The DNA for the CDR3 is TGTGCCAGCAGTATGCGGTGGGGTAGAGGAGATACGCAGTATTTT. This sequence encodes CASSMRWGRGDTQYF.

This clonotype showed up many times. The J gene is TRBJ2-1, the V gene TRBV12-3 or TRBV12-4; D may be TRBD2 (7 bases). CDR3 length: 15 amino acids. V was clipped by 6 bases and J by 7 bases, with 19 bases between them. CDR3 DNA: TGTGCCAGCAGCTTCGGGGGGCCCGGCGCGAATGAGCAGTTCTTC. Its translation: CASSFGGPGANEQFF.

This sequence joins TRBV6-2 or TRBV6-3 and TRBJ1-2; 8 nucleotides align to TRBD1. Per germline, CDR1 MNHEY and CDR2 SVGEGT. J gave up 8 bases and V 6 bases, and 11 bases lay outside the gene matches. CDR3 length equals 14 residues. CDR3: CASRPGGAYWGYTF. The CDR3, as DNA: TGTGCCAGCAGACCAGGGGGCGCTTATTGGGGCTACACCTTC.

This clonotype occurred many times. The rearrangement links TRBV6-6 to TRBJ2-6; D gene unclear. V gave up 2 bases and J gave up 2 bases, with 13 bases separating them. CDR1 and CDR2 from the germline V gene are MNHNY and SVGAGI (reference sequence). The CDR3 runs to 17 residues. The CDR3 sequence is CASSYPSGQAGANVLTF. As DNA, the CDR3 is TGTGCCAGCAGTTACCCCTCAGGTCAGGCTGGGGCCAACGTCCTGACTTTC.

The table lists this clonotype with many counts. The chain has TRBV15 and TRBJ2-4; 8 nucleotides align to TRBD1. CDR1 and CDR2 from the germline V gene are LNHNV and YYDKDF (reference sequence). This CDR3 contains 14 residues. Trimming at V came to 6 bases and at J to 3 bases, leaving 4 bases not matched to a gene. The CDR3 DNA reads TGTGCCACCAGACATACAGGGGGCAAAAACATTCAGTACTTC. Its protein is CATRHTGGKNIQYF.

Many counts were recorded for this clonotype. This chain connects TRBV12-3 or TRBV12-4 to TRBJ2-3, with unresolved D. V gave up 4 bases and J gave up 3 bases, with 11 bases separating them. The CDR3 consists of 14 residues. CDR3 region: CASSSGSATDTQYF. In DNA form, the CDR3 reads TGTGCCAGCAGTTCAGGCTCTGCTACAGATACGCAGTATTTT.

In its sample, this clonotype was seen many times. This chain joins TRBV29-1 and TRBJ2-7; TRBD2 matches at 10 bases. Per the germline V gene, CDR1 is SQVTM and CDR2 is ANQGSEA. The CDR3 is made up of 15 amino acids. V lost 6 bases to trimming and J lost 0 bases; unmatched junction nucleotides: 8. The CDR3 nucleotides are TGCAGCGTCGCCAGGACTAGCGGTAACTCCTACGAGCAGTACTTC. This sequence encodes CSVARTSGNSYEQYF.

This chain links TRBV27 with TRBJ1-4; no clear D. CDR1 is MNHEY and CDR2 is SMNVEV in the germline V gene (reference sequence). The germline V and J ends were trimmed by 10 bases and 4 bases, with 1 base remaining between them. The CDR3 covers 9 residues. CDR3 in DNA: TGTGCCATTAATGAAAAACTGTTTTTT. Its protein is CAINEKLFF.

This clonotype has at least ten counts. The chain uses TRBV4-3 and TRBJ1-2, with D unresolved. Trimming took 4 bases from V and 1 from J, leaving 13 bases between them. The germline V gene encodes CDR1 LGHNA and CDR2 YSLEER. The CDR3 sequence is 15 residues long. This CDR3 is CASSPRRTNNYGYTF. The DNA of the CDR3 is TGCGCCAGCAGCCCTAGACGGACCAATAACTATGGCTACACCTTC.

This clonotype was counted a few times. The CDR3: CATSKSGLAVVNEQFF. CDR3 DNA sequence: TGTGCCACCTCGAAGTCCGGACTAGCGGTGGTGAATGAGCAGTTCTTC. This chain links TRBV24-1 with TRBJ2-1, with 10 nucleotides matching TRBD2. Germline V gene sequence: CDR1 KGHDR, CDR2 SFDVKD. Losses at the gene ends were 9 bases for V and 7 bases for J; bases not matched to a gene: 14. The CDR3 length is 16 residues.